A selection of T cell receptor beta chains follows, all from one sample in a study of cytomegalovirus exposure and HLA in healthy donors. The repertoire was sequenced with immunoSEQ multiplex PCR; TCRdb's copy has only in-frame clones and lacks some. The table includes 68,000 or so clones, approximately 78% detected once. Material: PBMCs. The origin of the receptors is a human donor in good health. Each CDR3 is given with its conserved first and last residue. D genes are given only for firm matches. Not every row has a clone size; where given, it reads once, few, many or a size class.

CDR3 protein | CDR3 DNA | D gene | J gene | CDR3 length | clone size | V gene
CASSPEPIGTGGNTIYF | TGCGCCAGCAGCCCAGAACCAATTGGGACAGGGGGAAACACCATATATTTT | TRBD1 | TRBJ1-3 | 17 | NA | TRBV5-1
CASSLLLAVNYNEQFF | TGCGCCAGCAGCCTTCTTCTAGCGGTGAACTACAATGAGCAGTTCTTC | TRBD2 | TRBJ2-1 | 16 | NA | TRBV5-1
CASSSFGGSSIHEQYF | TGTGCCAGCAGCTCCTTCGGGGGGTCCTCTATCCACGAGCAGTACTTC | TRBD2 | TRBJ2-7 | 16 | NA | TRBV5-4
CASSVFLADNTDTQYF | TGCGCCAGCAGCGTCTTTTTAGCGGACAACACAGATACGCAGTATTTT | NA | TRBJ2-3 | 16 | NA | TRBV5-1
CASGTGTGPHSYEQYF | TGTGCCAGCGGAACTGGGACAGGGCCCCACTCCTACGAGCAGTACTTC | TRBD1 | TRBJ2-7 | 16 | NA | TRBV6-4
CASSLLAGGGTDTQYF | TGTGCCAGCAGCTTACTAGCGGGGGGTGGCACAGATACGCAGTATTTT | TRBD2 | TRBJ2-3 | 16 | NA | TRBV7-7
CAWSMTPGQGHYEQYF | TGTGCCTGGAGTATGACTCCGGGACAGGGACACTACGAGCAGTACTTC | TRBD1 | TRBJ2-7 | 16 | NA | TRBV30
CAWSKPGQGTREQYF | TGTGCCTGGAGTAAACCCGGACAGGGCACTCGGGAGCAGTACTTC | TRBD1 | TRBJ2-7 | 15 | NA | TRBV30
CASSEGGPPGGLFF | TGTGCCAGCAGTGAGGGGGGGCCCCCCGGCGGACTGTTTTTT | NA | TRBJ1-4 | 14 | NA | TRBV2
CSVGTGVYEQYF | TGCAGCGTTGGTACCGGAGTTTACGAGCAGTACTTC | NA | TRBJ2-7 | 12 | NA | TRBV29-1
CASSPGQGHGNQPQHF | TGTGCCAGCAGCCCCGGTCAGGGGCATGGCAATCAGCCCCAGCATTTT | NA | TRBJ1-5 | 16 | NA | TRBV5-5
CASSYAGQGPNQPQHF | TGTGCCAGCAGTTACGCTGGACAGGGGCCCAATCAGCCCCAGCATTTT | TRBD1 | TRBJ1-5 | 16 | NA | TRBV6-6
CASSSPPGKNTEAFF | TGTGCCAGCAGTTCCCCCCCAGGGAAGAACACTGAAGCTTTCTTT | NA | TRBJ1-1 | 15 | NA | TRBV6-7
CASSLVTGTEAFF | TGTGCCAGCAGCTTAGTGACAGGGACTGAAGCTTTCTTT | TRBD1 | TRBJ1-1 | 13 | few | TRBV7-6
CAWSGGTGGFRSNQPQHF | TGTGCCTGGAGTGGAGGGACAGGGGGCTTTCGGAGCAATCAGCCCCAGCATTTT | TRBD1 | TRBJ1-5 | 18 | NA | TRBV30
CASSLGQGSQPQHF | TGTGCCAGCAGTCTGGGACAGGGGTCTCAGCCCCAGCATTTT | TRBD1 | TRBJ1-5 | 14 | once | TRBV27
CASTLFGRETQYF | TGCGCCAGCACCCTTTTCGGGAGAGAGACCCAGTACTTC | NA | TRBJ2-5 | 13 | NA | TRBV5-1
CSALNTGELFF | TGCAGCGCACTGAACACCGGGGAGCTGTTTTTT | NA | TRBJ2-2 | 11 | once | TRBV29-1
CASSNGGTTEAFF | TGTGCCAGCAGCAATGGGGGGACCACTGAAGCTTTCTTT | NA | TRBJ1-1 | 13 | NA | TRBV11-1
CASSVGVRQGYEQYF | TGTGCCAGCAGCGTAGGAGTGAGACAGGGCTACGAGCAGTACTTC | TRBD1 | TRBJ2-7 | 15 | NA | TRBV9
CASSPRTAQKLTGELFF | TGTGCCAGCAGCCCGCGGACAGCACAAAAGCTGACCGGGGAGCTGTTTTTT | NA | TRBJ2-2 | 17 | NA | TRBV7-3
CASSAPSLGQGLETQYF | TGTGCCAGCAGTGCCCCAAGCCTAGGACAGGGACTTGAGACCCAGTACTTC | TRBD1 | TRBJ2-5 | 17 | NA | TRBV6-1
CAISEDRGSHSPLHF | TGTGCCATCAGTGAGGACAGGGGTTCTCACTCACCCCTCCACTTT | TRBD1 | TRBJ1-6 | 15 | NA | TRBV10-3
CASSPQGRHYGYTF | TGTGCCAGTAGTCCTCAAGGGAGGCACTATGGCTACACCTTC | NA | TRBJ1-2 | 14 | once | TRBV19
CASSEAPRTGTNTGELFF | TGTGCCAGCAGTGAAGCCCCCCGGACAGGGACGAACACCGGGGAGCTGTTTTTT | TRBD1 | TRBJ2-2 | 18 | NA | TRBV2